A selection of T cell receptor beta chains follows, all from one sample in a study of cytomegalovirus exposure and HLA in healthy donors. The protocol was immunoSEQ multiplex PCR, while the TCRdb copy is restricted to in-frame clones and leaves out a portion. The sample shows about 96,000 clones, roughly 79% of them seen only once. Sequencing used PBMCs. These receptors came from a female donor in good health and CMV-seropositive. The CDR3 runs from the conserved cysteine through the conserved F or W.

j_gene: TRBJ1-1
v_gene: TRBV2
CDR3aa: CASSARGGNYGEAFF

j_gene: TRBJ2-2
v_gene: TRBV5-1
CDR3aa: CASSPARVLAGELFF

j_gene: TRBJ1-4
v_gene: TRBV28
CDR3aa: CASSAGRGREKLFF

j_gene: TRBJ2-2
v_gene: TRBV4-3
CDR3aa: CASSPGTGSTGELFF

j_gene: TRBJ1-1
v_gene: TRBV4-3
CDR3aa: CASSQTLSFGGPGTEAFF

j_gene: TRBJ1-6
v_gene: TRBV7-2
CDR3aa: CASSERQVSNSPLHF

j_gene: TRBJ1-1
v_gene: TRBV5-1
CDR3aa: CASSLLGPGDTEAFF

j_gene: TRBJ2-7
v_gene: TRBV19
CDR3aa: CASSIDRSPGNEQYF

j_gene: TRBJ1-2
v_gene: TRBV19
CDR3aa: CASSTSGRGAYGYTF

j_gene: TRBJ1-1
v_gene: TRBV6-5
CDR3aa: CAGRQGPHTEAFF

j_gene: TRBJ2-3
v_gene: TRBV4-3
CDR3aa: CASSLGQGNTQYF

j_gene: TRBJ2-3
v_gene: TRBV28
CDR3aa: CASSSGLAGPRTDTQYF

j_gene: TRBJ2-7
v_gene: TRBV28
CDR3aa: CASSLMTGSSYEQYF

j_gene: TRBJ1-1
v_gene: TRBV7-2
CDR3aa: CASKGTQGTEAFF

j_gene: TRBJ2-2
v_gene: TRBV9
CDR3aa: CASSHSTRGELFF

j_gene: TRBJ1-2
v_gene: TRBV7-9
CDR3aa: CASSSRIINYGYTF

j_gene: TRBJ2-2
v_gene: TRBV7-7
CDR3aa: CASSPLRGFANTGELFF

j_gene: TRBJ2-5
v_gene: TRBV29-1
CDR3aa: CSASNGGALETQYF